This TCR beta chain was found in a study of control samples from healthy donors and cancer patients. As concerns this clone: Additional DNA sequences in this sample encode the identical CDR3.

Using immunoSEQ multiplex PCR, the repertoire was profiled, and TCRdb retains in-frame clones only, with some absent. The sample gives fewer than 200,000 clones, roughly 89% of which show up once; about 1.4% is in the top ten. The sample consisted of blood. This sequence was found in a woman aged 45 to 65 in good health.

This CDR3 reads CASSSLGAGGYGYTF. In nucleotides, the CDR3 is TGTGCCAGCAGTTCCCTCGGGGCCGGCGGCTATGGCTACACCTTC. The gene calls are TRBV27 and TRBJ1-2, with D perhaps TRBD1 (5 bases). CDR3 length: 15 amino acids. Looked up from germline, CDR1 is MNHEY and CDR2 is SMNVEV (reference sequence). V was cut by 4 bases and J by 4 bases, with 16 bases left in between.